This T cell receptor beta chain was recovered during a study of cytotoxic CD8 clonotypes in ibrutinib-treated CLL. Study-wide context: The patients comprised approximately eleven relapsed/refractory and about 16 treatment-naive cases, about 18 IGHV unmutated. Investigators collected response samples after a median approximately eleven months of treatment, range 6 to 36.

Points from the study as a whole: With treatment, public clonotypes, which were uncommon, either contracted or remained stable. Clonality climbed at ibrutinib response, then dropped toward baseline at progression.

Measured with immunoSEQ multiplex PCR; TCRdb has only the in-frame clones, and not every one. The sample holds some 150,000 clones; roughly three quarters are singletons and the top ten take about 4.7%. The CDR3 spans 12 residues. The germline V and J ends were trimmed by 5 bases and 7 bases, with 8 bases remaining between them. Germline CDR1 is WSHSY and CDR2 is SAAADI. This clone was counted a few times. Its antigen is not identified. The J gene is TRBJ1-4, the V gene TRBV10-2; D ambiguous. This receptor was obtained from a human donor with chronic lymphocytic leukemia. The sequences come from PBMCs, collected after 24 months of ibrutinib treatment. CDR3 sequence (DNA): TGCGCCAGCAGTCCCGAAAGTGAAAAACTGTTTTTT. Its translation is CASSPESEKLFF.